The sequence of this TCR beta chain was determined in a study of blood T cell repertoires in COVID-19. Study details: The United States, Italy and Spain provided the acute and convalescent COVID-19 samples. In each case, the material was cDNA or gDNA derived from T cells, B-cell-depleted T cells, or PBMCs.

In the original analysis: Amplification of reference gene primers was used by the study to estimate nucleated cell counts. Clones were sequenced by immunoSEQ multiplex PCR, and TCRdb holds only the in-frame ones, with some missing. The V and J calls and clone size come from that table; D and trimming were worked out from the DNA. Of tens of thousands of clones in the sample, over 65% were seen once. Germline CDR1 reads LNHDA; CDR2 reads SQIVND (reference sequence). This CDR3 has 13 residues. The V gene lost 8 bases and the J gene lost 0 bases, with 7 bases spanning the gap. This receptor was identified in a woman aged 55-69 years with acute or convalescent COVID-19. What was sequenced was peripheral blood. This chain joins TRBV19 and TRBJ2-2; D may be TRBD2 (5 bases). The CDR3 coding sequence is TGTGCCAGTTCGGGGTCGAACACCGGGGAGCTGTTTTTT. This gives the protein CASSGSNTGELFF.